This entry is about one TCR beta chain. The antigen is undetermined. TCRdb processed the RT-PCR reads anew with MiXCR; each CDR3 protein has one entry. The sample yields about 530,000 distinct CDR3 sequences, roughly 13% seen once. The data stem from a study of response to subunit inactivated influenza vaccine. Study-level results: The authors put forward the suggestion that each seasonal influenza vaccination may bring in only a limited number of new T cells.

V dropped 4 bases and J dropped 5; count of bases not matched to a gene: 20. Germline CDR1 reads SQVTM; CDR2 reads ANQGSEA. This CDR3 is built from 19 residues. This rearrangement joins TRBV29-1 to TRBJ2-1, with 10 bases lining up with TRBD1. This TCR came from a man aged 45-65 years who received an inactivated influenza vaccine. The starting material was PBMCs from blood, obtained about 6 weeks after vaccination. The CDR3 sequence is CSVGRQRTGGLQGDNEQFF. The CDR3 DNA sequence: TGCAGCGTTGGGCGTCAAAGGACAGGGGGTCTTCAAGGGGACAATGAGCAGTTCTTC.